The 20 T cell receptor beta chains listed next were all sequenced from one sample in a study of shared clonotypes between healthy human individuals. TCRdb's copy holds only in-frame clones and misses some; the assay was immunoSEQ multiplex PCR. The sample includes fewer than 1.8 million clones, just under 99% seen only once; the top ten take about 0.4%. Sequenced: naive CD4+ T cells sorted from blood. Subset reported: CD45RA+ positively selected. The receptor set was obtained from a young man in good health.

The chain uses TRBV19 and TRBJ1-2, with TRBD1 as a possible D gene (5 bases). CDR1 and CDR2 from the germline V gene are LNHDA and SQIVND (reference sequence). Trimming took 6 bases from V and 1 from J, leaving 15 bases between them. The CDR3 is 15 residues long. CDR3 in amino acids: CASSRDWLGNYGYTF. The CDR3 DNA reads TGTGCCAGTAGCAGGGATTGGTTAGGTAACTATGGCTACACCTTC. The entire variable domain, with the rest obtained from reference TRBV19 and TRBJ1-2, is as follows: DGGITQSPKYLFRKEGQNVTLSCEQNLNHDAMYWYRQDPGQGLRLIYYSQIVNDFQKGDIAEGYSVSREKKESFPLTVTSAQKNPTAFYLCASSRDWLGNYGYTFGSGTRLTVV.

This chain links TRBV7-9 with TRBJ2-1, with D possibly TRBD1 on 5 matching bases. The CDR3 length is 15 residues. Germline lookup yields CDR1 SEHNR and CDR2 FQNEAQ (reference sequence). Trimming pared 1 base from V and 9 bases from J, leaving 16 bases between. The CDR3 sequence is CASSLGGRVYPEQFF. CDR3 coding DNA: TGTGCCAGCAGCTTAGGGGGCAGGGTTTATCCTGAGCAGTTCTTC.

V usage is TRBV28 and J usage is TRBJ1-5; possibly TRBD1 for D (5 bases). Trimming removed 5 bases at V and 0 bases at J, with 14 bases between. The CDR3 is 16 amino acids. The germline V gene has CDR1 MDHEN and CDR2 SYDVKM. For the CDR3, the DNA is TGTGCCAGCAGTGGTCCAGGGACGTATAGCAATCAGCCCCAGCATTTT. It codes for CASSGPGTYSNQPQHF.

CDR3 coding DNA: TGTGCCAGCTCGTCGATGATGGGGGCAGATACGCAGTATTTT. Its translation: CASSSMMGADTQYF. The genes are TRBV9 and TRBJ2-3, with D perhaps given as TRBD1 or TRBD2 (5 bases each). Trimming removed 7 bases at V and 4 bases at J, with 16 bases between. This CDR3 is built from 14 residues. Germline V gene sequence: CDR1 SGDLS, CDR2 YYNGEE.

The chain couples TRBV18 to TRBJ2-2; D is perhaps TRBD2 (6 bases). Germline-derived CDR1 and CDR2 are KGHSH and LQKENI. The V end was cut by 6 bases, the J end by 4 bases, with 12 bases between. The CDR3 has 14 amino acids. The DNA for the CDR3 is TGTGCCAGCTCCGGGGGTCGATCCACCGGGGAGCTGTTTTTT. This sequence encodes CASSGGRSTGELFF.

The V call is TRBV27, the J call TRBJ1-1; D gene ambiguous. V lost 7 bases, J lost 0 bases, and 18 bases lay in between. The CDR3 has 16 residues. Germline CDR1 is MNHEY and CDR2 is SMNVEV (reference sequence). The CDR3 bases are TGTGCCAGCAACCCCGCGGGCTGGAGAATGAACACTGAAGCTTTCTTT. Protein product: CASNPAGWRMNTEAFF.

The chain is built from TRBV7-2 and TRBJ2-1, with 10 positions matching TRBD2. The CDR3 consists of 15 residues. CDR1 SGHTA and CDR2 FQGNSA come from the germline V gene. J gave up 4 bases and V 6 bases, and 6 bases lay outside the gene matches. The CDR3 nucleotides read TGTGCCAGCAGAACACTAGCGGGAAATTACAATGAGCAGTTCTTC. Protein product: CASRTLAGNYNEQFF.

The chain couples TRBV7-2 to TRBJ2-7; 7 bases align to TRBD2. The CDR3 spans 15 residues. The V gene end was trimmed by 0 bases and the J gene end by 3 bases; junction bases not matched to a gene: 5. Germline CDR1 reads SGHTA; CDR2 reads FQGNSA. CDR3 sequence (DNA): TGTGCCAGCAGCTTAGCGGGAGGGACGATCTACGAGCAGTACTTC. It codes for CASSLAGGTIYEQYF.

V and J are TRBV5-1 and TRBJ2-2; 10 bases fit TRBD2. Germline CDR1 SGHRS, CDR2 YFSETQ. The CDR3 contains 17 residues. Trimming at V came to 0 bases and at J to 3 bases, leaving 5 bases not matched to a gene. CDR3 region: CASSLDSGRLYTGELFF. The CDR3 DNA follows: TGCGCCAGCAGCTTGGATAGCGGGAGGTTGTACACCGGGGAGCTGTTTTTT.

This clone was seen once. The J gene is TRBJ2-7, the V gene TRBV7-6; D may be TRBD1 (6 bases). Trimming shortened V by 1 base and J by 7 bases, and 20 bases separated the two germline ends. The germline V gene encodes CDR1 SGHVS and CDR2 FNYEAQ. This CDR3 has 16 residues. The CDR3 nucleotides read TGTGCCAGCAGCTTAGGTTCAGGGGCCCACCTCTGGGAGCAGTACTTC. Protein: CASSLGSGAHLWEQYF. Together with reference TRBV7-6 and TRBJ2-7, the CDR3 gives the full variable domain: GAGVSQSPRYKVTKRGQDVALRCDPISGHVSLYWYRQALGQGPEFLTYFNYEAQQDKSGLPNDRFSAERPEGSISTLTIQRTEQRDSAMYRCASSLGSGAHLWEQYFGPGTRLTVT.

Concerning this clone: The same CDR3 is also encoded by other DNA sequences in this sample. J is TRBJ2-7 and V is TRBV9; 7 bases map to TRBD1. The CDR3 extends over 13 amino acids. Germline V lookup: CDR1 SGDLS, CDR2 YYNGEE. After removal of 2 bases from V and 3 bases from J, the junction contained 2 bases not matched to a gene. CDR3 DNA: TGTGCCAGCAGCGTGGGACAGAACTACGAGCAGTACTTC. Translated, it gives CASSVGQNYEQYF.

The chain couples TRBV5-6 to TRBJ2-5, with TRBD1 as a possible D gene (6 bases). Trimming removed 4 bases from V and 2 bases from J, with 12 bases in between. The CDR3 sequence is 14 residues long. Looked up from germline, CDR1 is SGHDT and CDR2 is YYEEEE. The CDR3 region has the DNA TGTGCCAGCAGCCCAGGGACACAGCAAGAGACCCAGTACTTC. It codes for CASSPGTQQETQYF.

The count of this clone is one. The chain employs TRBV19 and TRBJ2-1; no reliable D call. CDR3 length equals 15 residues. Trimming pared 3 bases from V and 4 bases from J, leaving 13 bases between. Germline loops: CDR1 LNHDA, CDR2 SQIVND (reference sequence). DNA of the CDR3: TGTGCCAGTAGTATCCTTAGCCCCAAATACAATGAGCAGTTCTTC. As protein: CASSILSPKYNEQFF. The whole variable domain, filled in from reference TRBV19 and TRBJ2-1, reads DGGITQSPKYLFRKEGQNVTLSCEQNLNHDAMYWYRQDPGQGLRLIYYSQIVNDFQKGDIAEGYSVSREKKESFPLTVTSAQKNPTAFYLCASSILSPKYNEQFFGPGTRLTVL.

About this clone itself: In the same sample, other DNA sequences code for this CDR3. This sequence joins TRBV9 and TRBJ2-7; maybe TRBD1 (5 bases). Germline-derived CDR1 and CDR2 are SGDLS and YYNGEE. This CDR3 is built from 14 residues. V lost 0 bases to trimming and J lost 1 base, with 8 bases between them. In nucleotides, the CDR3 is TGTGCCAGCAGCGTAGGGGCAGGGTCCTACGAGCAGTACTTC. It codes for CASSVGAGSYEQYF.

This clone has just one count. The CDR3: CASQSSTGAYNEQFF. The CDR3 DNA is TGCGCCAGCCAAAGTTCGACAGGGGCCTACAATGAGCAGTTCTTC. This sequence joins TRBV5-1 and TRBJ2-1; 8 bases fit TRBD1. The CDR3 contains 15 residues. V lost 7 bases, J lost 2 bases, and 8 bases stayed unmatched. Germline CDR1 SGHRS, CDR2 YFSETQ.

The chain links TRBV4-1 to TRBJ2-6; possible D gene TRBD1, 6 bases. The CDR3 is 17 amino acids. The germline V gene has CDR1 MGHRA and CDR2 YSYEKL. V lost 1 base to trimming and J lost 4 bases, with 14 bases between them. The CDR3 region is CASSQGLGAQGANVLTF. In DNA, the CDR3 is TGCGCCAGCAGCCAAGGTTTGGGGGCGCAGGGGGCCAACGTCCTGACTTTC.

This chain connects TRBV9 to TRBJ2-2; 7 bases match TRBD1. This CDR3 has 13 residues. Germline CDR1 and CDR2: SGDLS and YYNGEE. The V segment lost 6 bases and the J segment 4 bases; nucleotides outside the gene matches: 3. The CDR3 protein is CASMDRPTGELFF. CDR3 bases: TGTGCCAGCATGGACAGGCCCACCGGGGAGCTGTTTTTT.

A remark on this clone: The same CDR3 also results from other DNA sequences found in this sample. The chain is built from TRBV5-1 and TRBJ2-7; no reliable D call. The length of the CDR3 is 13 residues. Germline V gene data show CDR1 as SGHRS and CDR2 as YFSETQ. V lost 0 bases to trimming and J lost 4 bases, with 8 bases between them. The CDR3 spells CASSLAKGYEQYF. The CDR3 nucleotides are TGCGCCAGCAGCTTGGCCAAGGGATACGAGCAGTACTTC.

The rearrangement joins TRBV5-1 to TRBJ2-7; D unresolved. Germline CDR1 reads SGHRS; CDR2 reads YFSETQ. The CDR3 is made up of 14 amino acids. Trimming took 3 bases from V and 1 from J, leaving 11 bases between them. CDR3 sequence reads: CASSSEDGSYEQYF. CDR3 coding DNA: TGCGCCAGCAGCTCTGAGGACGGATCCTACGAGCAGTACTTC.

The chain uses TRBV30 and TRBJ2-3; the match to TRBD2 covers 13 bases. The junction had 5 bases not matched to a gene; V was cut back by 1 base and J by 4 bases. CDR1 is GTSNPN, CDR2 SVGIG, per germline (reference sequence). The CDR3 spans 16 residues. CDR3 protein: CAWSGGLAGRADTQYF. The CDR3 DNA sequence: TGTGCCTGGAGTGGGGGACTAGCGGGAAGGGCAGATACGCAGTATTTT.